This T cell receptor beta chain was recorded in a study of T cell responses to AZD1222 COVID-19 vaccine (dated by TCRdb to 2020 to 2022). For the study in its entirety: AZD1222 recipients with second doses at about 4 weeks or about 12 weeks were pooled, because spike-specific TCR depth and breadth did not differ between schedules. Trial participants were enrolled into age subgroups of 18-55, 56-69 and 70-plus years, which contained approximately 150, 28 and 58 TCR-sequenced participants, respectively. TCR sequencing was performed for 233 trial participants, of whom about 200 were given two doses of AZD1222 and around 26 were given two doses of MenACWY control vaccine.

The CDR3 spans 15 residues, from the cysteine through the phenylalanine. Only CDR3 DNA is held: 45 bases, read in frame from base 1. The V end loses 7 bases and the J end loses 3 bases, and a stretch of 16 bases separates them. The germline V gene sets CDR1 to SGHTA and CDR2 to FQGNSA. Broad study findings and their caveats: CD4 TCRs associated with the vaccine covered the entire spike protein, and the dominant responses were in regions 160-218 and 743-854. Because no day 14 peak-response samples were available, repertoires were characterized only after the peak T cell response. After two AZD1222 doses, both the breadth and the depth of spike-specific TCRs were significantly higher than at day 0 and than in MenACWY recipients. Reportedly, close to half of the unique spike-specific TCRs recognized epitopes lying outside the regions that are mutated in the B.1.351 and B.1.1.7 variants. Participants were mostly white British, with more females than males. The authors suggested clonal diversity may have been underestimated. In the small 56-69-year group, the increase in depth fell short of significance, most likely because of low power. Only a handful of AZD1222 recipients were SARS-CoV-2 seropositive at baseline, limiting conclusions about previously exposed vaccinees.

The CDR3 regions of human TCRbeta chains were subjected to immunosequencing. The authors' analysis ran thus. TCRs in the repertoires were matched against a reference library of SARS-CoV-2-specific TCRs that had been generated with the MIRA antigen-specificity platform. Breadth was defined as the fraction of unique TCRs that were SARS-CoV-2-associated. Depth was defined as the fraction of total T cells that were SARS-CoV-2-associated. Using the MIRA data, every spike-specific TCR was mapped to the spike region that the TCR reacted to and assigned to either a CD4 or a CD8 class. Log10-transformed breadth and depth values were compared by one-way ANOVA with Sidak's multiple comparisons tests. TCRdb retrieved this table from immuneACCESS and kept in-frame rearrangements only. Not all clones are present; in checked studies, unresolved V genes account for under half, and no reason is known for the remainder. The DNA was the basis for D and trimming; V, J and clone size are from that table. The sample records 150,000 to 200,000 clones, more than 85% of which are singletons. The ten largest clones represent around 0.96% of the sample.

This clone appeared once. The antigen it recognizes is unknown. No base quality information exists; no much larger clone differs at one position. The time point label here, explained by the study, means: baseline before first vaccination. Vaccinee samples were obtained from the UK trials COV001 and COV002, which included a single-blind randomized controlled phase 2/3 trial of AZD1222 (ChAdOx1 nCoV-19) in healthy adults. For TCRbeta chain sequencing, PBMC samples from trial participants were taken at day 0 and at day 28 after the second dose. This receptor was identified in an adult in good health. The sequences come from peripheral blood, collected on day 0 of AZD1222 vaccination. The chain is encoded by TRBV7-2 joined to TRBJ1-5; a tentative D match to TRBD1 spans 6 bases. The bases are TGTGCCAGCACCGCCCAAACAGGGAACAATCAGCCCCAGCATTTT. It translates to CASTAQTGNNQPQHF. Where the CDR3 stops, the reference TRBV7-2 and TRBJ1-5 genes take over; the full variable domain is GAGVSQSPSNKVTEKGKDVELRCDPISGHTALYWYRQSLGQGLEFLIYFQGNSAPDKSGLPSDRFSAERTGGSVSTLTIQRTQQEDSAVYLCASTAQTGNNQPQHFGDGTRLSIL.